The table lists the clone carrying this TCR beta chain with a few counts. This record belongs to a study of response to subunit inactivated influenza vaccine. The CDR3 has 14 amino acids. Trimming shortened V by 4 bases and J by 4 bases, and 15 bases separated the two germline ends. Germline CDR1 is SGDLS and CDR2 is YYNGEE. TCRdb processed the RT-PCR reads anew with MiXCR; each CDR3 protein has one entry. The sample records more than 500,000 distinct CDR3 sequences, about 10% being singletons. These data also featured in a second study, about T cells expressing NK-cell markers. As reported in that work: A 5'RACE template switching approach incorporating UMIs was used to make TCR beta cDNA. According to the study, TCR beta repertoires originated from sorted CD3+CD56+NKG2C+, CD3+CD56+NKG2C- and CD3+CD56-NKG2C+ T cells. Sequencing covered eight donors, seven HCMV-seropositive and one seronegative. Top CD8+ clonotypes included the dominant CD3+CD56+NKG2C+ clonotypes in several donors. These same clonotypes (in several donors) also led the CD3+CD56-NKG2C+ fraction.

The sequencing used PBMCs from blood, collected on the day of vaccination. The TCR sequence derives from a man in his fifties who received an inactivated influenza vaccine. The J gene is TRBJ2-7, the V gene TRBV9; D is unclear. The CDR3 sequence: CASSLRDTAYEQYF. Written as DNA, the CDR3 is TGTGCCAGCAGCCTCCGAGACACGGCTTACGAGCAGTACTTC.